These 7 T cell receptor beta chains originate from one sample sequenced in a study of PD-1 blockade in classical Hodgkin lymphoma. The method was immunoSEQ multiplex PCR; TCRdb's version includes in-frame clones alone and lacks a portion of them. The sample holds some 30,000 clones; about 85% are singletons and the top ten take 0.95% to 1.5%. Stated time point: newly diagnosed, previously untreated cHL patient sample. Negative magnetic selection isolated CD4+ T cells from thawed PBMCs. Material: CD4+ T cells from blood. The receptors were sampled from a human donor with classical Hodgkin lymphoma.

This clone has just a few counts. The rearrangement uses TRBV9 and TRBJ1-1; D uncertain. Germline loops: CDR1 SGDLS, CDR2 YYNGEE. This CDR3 has 14 residues. V lost 7 bases and J lost 2, with 15 bases in between. CDR3 DNA: TGTGCCAGCGCACTGGATTCGTCAAACACTGAAGCTTTCTTT. Encoded protein: CASALDSSNTEAFF.

J is TRBJ2-7 and V is TRBV11-1; weak D call: TRBD2 (5 bases). The CDR3 is made up of 14 amino acids. Germline CDR1 SGHAT, CDR2 FQDESV (reference sequence). Between the trimmed V and J ends, which lost 5 bases and 3 bases, there was a span of 14 bases. CDR3 sequence reads: CASSGFSSGYEQYV. Here the CDR3 DNA reads TGTGCCAGCAGCGGCTTCTCCAGCGGCTACGAGCAGTACGTC.

V is TRBV15 and J is TRBJ2-5; no definite D call. Per the germline V gene, CDR1 is LNHNV and CDR2 is YYDKDF (reference sequence). V lost 3 bases to trimming and J lost 4 bases, with 9 bases between them. The CDR3 sequence is 13 residues long. The CDR3, as DNA: TGTGCCACCAGCAGGGCCGTCCGAGAGACCCAGTACTTC. As protein: CATSRAVRETQYF. Full variable domain (remainder filled in from reference TRBV15 and TRBJ2-5): DAMVIQNPRYQVTQFGKPVTLSCSQTLNHNVMYWYQQKSSQAPKLLFHYYDKDFNNEADTPDNFQSRRPNTSFCFLDIRSPGLGDTAMYLCATSRAVRETQYFGPGTRLLVL.

This clone was recorded only once. V usage is TRBV10-2 and J usage is TRBJ1-6, with 7 bases aligning to TRBD1. The CDR3 has 13 amino acids. V lost 7 bases, J lost 7 bases, and 4 bases stayed unmatched. Looked up from germline, CDR1 is WSHSY and CDR2 is SAAADI. CDR3 region: CASTRGKNSPLHF. The CDR3 nucleotides are TGCGCCAGCACCAGGGGGAAGAATTCACCCCTCCACTTT.

The chain employs TRBV15 and TRBJ2-7, with D perhaps being TRBD1 or TRBD2 (5 bases each). CDR3 length equals 14 residues. V was pared by 0 bases and J by 4 bases, with 10 bases between. CDR1 and CDR2 from the germline V gene are LNHNV and YYDKDF (reference sequence). CDR3 in amino acids: CATSRDQGPYEQYV. CDR3 DNA: TGTGCCACCAGCAGAGATCAGGGACCTTACGAGCAGTACGTC.

The chain carries TRBV5-1 and TRBJ1-1, with D possibly matching TRBD1 (5 bases). Looked up from germline, CDR1 is SGHRS and CDR2 is YFSETQ. This CDR3 comprises 14 residues. DNA for the CDR3: TGCGCTTCCTTGCCGGGGGACCTGAACACTGAAGCTTTCTTT. Its translation: CASLPGDLNTEAFF.

In DNA form, the CDR3 reads TGTGCCAGCAGCTTAGCGGGAGTGGATGACAATGAGCAGTTCTTC. It translates to CASSLAGVDDNEQFF. V gene TRBV7-9 combines with J gene TRBJ2-1; TRBD2 might be the D (5 bases). The CDR3 extends over 15 amino acids. Trimming left V 0 bases short and J 5 bases short, with 11 bases between. Germline V gene sequence: CDR1 SEHNR, CDR2 FQNEAQ (reference sequence).